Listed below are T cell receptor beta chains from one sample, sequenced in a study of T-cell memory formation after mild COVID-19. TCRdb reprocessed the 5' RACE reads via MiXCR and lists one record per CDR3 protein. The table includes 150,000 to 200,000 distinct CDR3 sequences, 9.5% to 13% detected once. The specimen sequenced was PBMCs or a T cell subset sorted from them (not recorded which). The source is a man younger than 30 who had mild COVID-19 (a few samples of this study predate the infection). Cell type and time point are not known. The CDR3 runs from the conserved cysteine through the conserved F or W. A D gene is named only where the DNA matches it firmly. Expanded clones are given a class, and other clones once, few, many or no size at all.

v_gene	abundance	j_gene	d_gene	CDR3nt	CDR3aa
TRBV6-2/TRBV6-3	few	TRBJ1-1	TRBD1	TGTGCCAGCAGTTACGTGTACAGGGGGCCATTAGGGATCGCTGAAGCTTTCTTT	CASSYVYRGPLGIAEAFF
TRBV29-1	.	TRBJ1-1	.	TGCAGCGTTGGAGAAGGGAAAGCTTTCTTT	CSVGEGKAFF
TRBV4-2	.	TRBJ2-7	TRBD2	TGTGCCAGCAGCCAGGTCGGACCTGCCGGGACTATTCGCTACGAGCAGTACTTC	CASSQVGPAGTIRYEQYF
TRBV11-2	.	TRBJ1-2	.	TGTGCCAGCAGCTTAGCTCCCAGGGTACATGGCTACACCTTC	CASSLAPRVHGYTF
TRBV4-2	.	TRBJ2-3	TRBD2	TGTGCCAGCAGCCAAGAAAGTCTAGCGGGGGATAATGCAGATACGCAGTATTTT	CASSQESLAGDNADTQYF
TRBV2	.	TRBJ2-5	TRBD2	TGTGCCAGCGGATTAGCGGGGGGGCAAGAGACCCAGTACTTC	CASGLAGGQETQYF
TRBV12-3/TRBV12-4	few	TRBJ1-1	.	TGTGCCAGCAGGCCCGCGCCGGGTGGCACTGAAGCTTTCTTT	CASRPAPGGTEAFF
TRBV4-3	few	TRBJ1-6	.	TGCGCCAGCAGCCAAGTCTTAGGGACATTGAATTCACCCCTCCACTTT	CASSQVLGTLNSPLHF
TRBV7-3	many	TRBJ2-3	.	TGTGCCAGCAGCTACAGCCCGGACAGAGACACAGATACGCAGTATTTT	CASSYSPDRDTDTQYF
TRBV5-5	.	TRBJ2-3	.	TGTGCCAGCAGCTCGGGCAGCAGGTCCCTTAGCACAGATACGCAGTATTTT	CASSSGSRSLSTDTQYF
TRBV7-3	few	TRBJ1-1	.	TGTGCCAGCAGCCCCAGGCGGGAGGACGCTGAAGCTTTCTTT	CASSPRREDAEAFF
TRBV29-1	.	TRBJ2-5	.	TGCAGCGTAAGGGGGGGAGAGACCCAGTACTTC	CSVRGGETQYF
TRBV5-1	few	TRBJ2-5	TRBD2	TGCGCCAGCACCAGGCGGGGACTACCCCAAGAGACCCAGTACTTC	CASTRRGLPQETQYF
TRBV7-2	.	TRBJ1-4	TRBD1	TGTGCCAGCAGCTGGGGACAGCCGAGAAATGAAAAACTGTTTTTT	CASSWGQPRNEKLFF
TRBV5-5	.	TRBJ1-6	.	TGTGCCAGCAGCTTGGGGACCCAGGGGTCCCTTCGACCCCTCCACTTT	CASSLGTQGSLRPLHF
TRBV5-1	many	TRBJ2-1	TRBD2	TGCGCCAGCAGCTTGGTCCCAGCGGGGGCCAACAATGAGCAGTTCTTC	CASSLVPAGANNEQFF
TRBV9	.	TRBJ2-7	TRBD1	TGTGCCAGCAGCGCTACCCACGGGAGGGGGACAGGGGGCAACGAGCAGTACTTC	CASSATHGRGTGGNEQYF
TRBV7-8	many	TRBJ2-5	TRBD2	TGTGCCAGCAGCTGGGAGCCGGGACGCGGGGGGGAGACCCAGTACTTC	CASSWEPGRGGETQYF
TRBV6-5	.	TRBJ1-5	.	TGTGCCAGCAGTTACGCCCAGATCAATCAGCCCCAGCATTTT	CASSYAQINQPQHF
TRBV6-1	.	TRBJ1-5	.	TGTGCCAGCCTCGACGTCATCAATCAGCCCCAGCATTTT	CASLDVINQPQHF
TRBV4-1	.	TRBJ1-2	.	TGCGCCAGCAGCCAAGAAATGGGGGTAGGTGGCTACACCTTC	CASSQEMGVGGYTF
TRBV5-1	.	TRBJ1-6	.	TGCGCCAGCAGCTTGGAAGGGGGAGATAATTCACCCCTCCACTTT	CASSLEGGDNSPLHF
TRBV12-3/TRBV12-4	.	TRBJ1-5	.	TGTGCCAGCAGTTTTGCGGGGGCTGGTCAGCCCCAGCATTTT	CASSFAGAGQPQHF
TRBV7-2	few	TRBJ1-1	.	TGTGCCAGCAGCCAGGACAGTAACACTGAAGCTTTCTTT	CASSQDSNTEAFF
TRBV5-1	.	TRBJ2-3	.	TGCGCCAGCAGCTTGGCCGTTAGCGGCACAGATACGCAGTATTTT	CASSLAVSGTDTQYF
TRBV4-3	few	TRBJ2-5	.	TGCGCCAGCAGCCAAGGGGCTCATTATGGGGAACAAGAGACCCAGTACTTC	CASSQGAHYGEQETQYF
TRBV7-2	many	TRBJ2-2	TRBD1	TGTGCCAGCAGCCCGAGACAGGGTTCCGGGGAGCTGTTTTTT	CASSPRQGSGELFF